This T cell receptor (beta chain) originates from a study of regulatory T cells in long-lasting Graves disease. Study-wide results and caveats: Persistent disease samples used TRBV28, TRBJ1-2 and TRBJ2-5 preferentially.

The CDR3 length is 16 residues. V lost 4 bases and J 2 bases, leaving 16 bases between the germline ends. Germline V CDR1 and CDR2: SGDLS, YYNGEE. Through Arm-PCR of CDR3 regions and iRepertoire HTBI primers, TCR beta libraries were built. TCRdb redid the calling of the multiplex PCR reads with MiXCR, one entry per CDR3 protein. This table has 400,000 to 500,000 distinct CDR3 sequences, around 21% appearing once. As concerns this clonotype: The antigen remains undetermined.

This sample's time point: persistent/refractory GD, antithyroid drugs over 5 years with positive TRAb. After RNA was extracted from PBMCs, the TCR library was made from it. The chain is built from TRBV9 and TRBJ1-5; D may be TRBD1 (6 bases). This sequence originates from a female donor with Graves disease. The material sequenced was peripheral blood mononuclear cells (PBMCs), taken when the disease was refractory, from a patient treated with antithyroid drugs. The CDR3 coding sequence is TGTGCCAGCAGCCCTTCCTCAGGGGTTGGCAATCAGCCCCAGCATTTT. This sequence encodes CASSPSSGVGNQPQHF.